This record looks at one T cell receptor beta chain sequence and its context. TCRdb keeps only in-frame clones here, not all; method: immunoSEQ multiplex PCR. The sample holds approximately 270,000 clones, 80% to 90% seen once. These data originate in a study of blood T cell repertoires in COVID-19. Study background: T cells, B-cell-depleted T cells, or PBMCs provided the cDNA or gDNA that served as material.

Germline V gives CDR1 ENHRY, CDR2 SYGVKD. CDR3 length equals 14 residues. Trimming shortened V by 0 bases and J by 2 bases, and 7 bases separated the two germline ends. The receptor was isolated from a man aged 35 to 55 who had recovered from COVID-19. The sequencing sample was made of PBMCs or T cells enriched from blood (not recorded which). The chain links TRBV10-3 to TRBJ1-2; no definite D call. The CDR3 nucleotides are TGTGCCATCAGTGAGTCTGCGCAAAACTATGGCTACACCTTC. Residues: CAISESAQNYGYTF.